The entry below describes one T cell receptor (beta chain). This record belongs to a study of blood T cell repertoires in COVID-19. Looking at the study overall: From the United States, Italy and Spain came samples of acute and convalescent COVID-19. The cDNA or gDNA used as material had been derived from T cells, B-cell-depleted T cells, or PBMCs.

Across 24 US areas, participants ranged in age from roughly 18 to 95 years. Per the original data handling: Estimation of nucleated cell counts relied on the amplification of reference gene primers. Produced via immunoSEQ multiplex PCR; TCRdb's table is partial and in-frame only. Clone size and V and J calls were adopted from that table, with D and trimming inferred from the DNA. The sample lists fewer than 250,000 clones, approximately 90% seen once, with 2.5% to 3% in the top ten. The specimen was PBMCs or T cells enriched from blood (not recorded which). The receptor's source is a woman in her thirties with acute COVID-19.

The CDR3 DNA reads TGTGCCAGCAGCTTAGCGGGCAGTTTGAACACTGAAGCTTTCTTT. Translated, it gives CASSLAGSLNTEAFF. This chain uses TRBV7-9 with TRBJ1-1; D is uncertain. The V gene's germline CDR1 is SEHNR and CDR2 FQNEAQ (reference sequence). This CDR3 contains 15 residues. The V end lost 0 bases, the J end lost 0 bases, and 8 bases lay between the germline ends.